Listed below are T cell receptor beta chains from one sample, sequenced in a study of blood T cell repertoires in COVID-19. The assay was immunoSEQ multiplex PCR, and TCRdb's table has in-frame clones only and misses some. Of about 130,000 clones listed, around four fifths were seen once; the top ten hold 10% to 15%. Input material: peripheral blood. The receptors derive from a man in his fifties or sixties with acute or convalescent COVID-19. The CDR3 runs from the conserved cysteine through the conserved F or W. A D gene is named only where the DNA matches it firmly. Clone size appears in some rows only: once, few, many, or a class for an expanded clone.

len	v_gene	j_gene	d_gene	abundance	CDR3nt	CDR3aa
14	TRBV5-4	TRBJ2-4	TRBD2	NA	TGTGCCAGCAGCTTGGATCGGGGGGGAAACATTCAGTACTTC	CASSLDRGGNIQYF
18	TRBV5-1	TRBJ1-6	TRBD1	NA	TGCGCCAGCAGCTTGGGGGCAGGGGGCCGTAGCTATAATTCACCCCTCCACTTT	CASSLGAGGRSYNSPLHF
10	TRBV6-5	TRBJ2-7	NA	NA	TGTGCCAGCAGTACAGGGGAGCAGTACTTC	CASSTGEQYF
13	TRBV7-2	TRBJ1-2	NA	NA	TGTGCCAGCAGCTTAGCCCAGGGAGGTGGCTACACCTTC	CASSLAQGGGYTF
12	TRBV3-1/TRBV3-2	TRBJ2-7	NA	NA	TGTGCCAGCAGCCACCTCGGCTACGAGCAGTACTTC	CASSHLGYEQYF
17	TRBV18	TRBJ2-2	TRBD2	NA	TGTGCCAGCTCACAGAATAGCGGGAGTCCTTACACCGGGGAGCTGTTTTTT	CASSQNSGSPYTGELFF
13	TRBV7-9	TRBJ1-2	NA	few	TGTGCCAGCAGCGAAACAGGGAGCTATGGCTACACCTTC	CASSETGSYGYTF
14	TRBV19	TRBJ1-1	TRBD1	NA	TGTGCCAGTAGTAACCACGACAGGGGCCAAGAAGCTTTCTTT	CASSNHDRGQEAFF
13	TRBV7-2	TRBJ2-5	NA	NA	TGTGCCAGCAGCTTGAGGCGCCGAGAGACCCAGTACTTC	CASSLRRRETQYF
16	TRBV18	TRBJ1-6	TRBD1	once	TGTGCCAGCTCACCAGGGGCAGGGGGATATAATTCACCCCTCCACTTT	CASSPGAGGYNSPLHF
15	TRBV28	TRBJ1-1	NA	NA	TGTGCCAGCAGTTTAGGGGGGGCGCTACTGTCTGAAGCTTTCTTT	CASSLGGALLSEAFF
13	TRBV19	TRBJ2-5	NA	NA	TGTGCCAGTAGTATACGGGGGTCAGAGACCCAGTACTTC	CASSIRGSETQYF
14	TRBV6-5	TRBJ1-4	TRBD1	NA	TGTGCCAGCAGTCGGGACAGGGGGCTTGAAAAACTGTTTTTT	CASSRDRGLEKLFF
18	TRBV19	TRBJ2-2	TRBD2	once	TGTGCCAGTAGTATAAGAGATTCTCTAGCGGGAGAGCCCGGGGAGCTGTTTTTT	CASSIRDSLAGEPGELFF
15	TRBV7-3	TRBJ2-5	TRBD2	NA	TGTGCCAGCAGCTTAAACAGCGGGAGTTCTGAGACCCAGTACTTC	CASSLNSGSSETQYF